This T cell receptor beta chain was recovered during a study of regulatory T cells. Study-level points and caveats: Patient CD8+ T cells trended toward lower Shannon entropy than controls. Patient repertoires had restricted TRB V-J pairs and skewed V and J usage, most in Tregs.

Trimming stripped 5 bases from V and 5 bases from J, with 12 bases between. This CDR3 contains 14 residues. Germline V lookup: CDR1 MNHEY, CDR2 SMNVEV (reference sequence). The primer mix had 52 TRBV and 13 TRBJ primers. Data came from immunoSEQ multiplex PCR; TCRdb stores just in-frame clones and leaves some out. The sample lists about 9,500 clones, around 82% occurring once. All CD3G-deficient patients showed autoimmunity, more severe in two. At testing, patients were 2 to 39 years old, with reduced naive and increased memory T-cell proportions. Regarding this clone: Its matching antigen is unknown.

The source is a person aged 18-29 years with CD3G deficiency. This chain links TRBV27 with TRBJ2-2, with D tentatively TRBD2 (6 bases). The sequenced sample consisted of CD8+ T cells sorted from blood. In DNA form, the CDR3 reads TGTGCCAGCAGTCCCGCCGCGGGGACCGGGGAGCTGTTTTTT. Translating gives CASSPAAGTGELFF.